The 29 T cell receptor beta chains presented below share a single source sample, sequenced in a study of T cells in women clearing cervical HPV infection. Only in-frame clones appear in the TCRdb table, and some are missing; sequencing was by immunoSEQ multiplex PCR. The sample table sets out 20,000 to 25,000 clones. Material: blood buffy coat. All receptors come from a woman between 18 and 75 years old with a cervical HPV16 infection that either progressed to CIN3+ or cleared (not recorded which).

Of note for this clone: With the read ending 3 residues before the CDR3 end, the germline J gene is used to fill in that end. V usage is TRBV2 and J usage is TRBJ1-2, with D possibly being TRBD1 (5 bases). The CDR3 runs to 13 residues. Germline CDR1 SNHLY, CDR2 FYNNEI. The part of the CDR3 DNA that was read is TGTGCCAGCAGTGTGGGGCAGAGGGAGACC. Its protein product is CASSVGQRET. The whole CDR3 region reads CASSVGQRETYTF.

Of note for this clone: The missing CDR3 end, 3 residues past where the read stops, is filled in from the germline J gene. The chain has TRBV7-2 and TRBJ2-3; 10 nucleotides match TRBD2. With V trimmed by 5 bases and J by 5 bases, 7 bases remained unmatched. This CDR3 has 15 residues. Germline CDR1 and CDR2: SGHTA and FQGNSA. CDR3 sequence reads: CASSPWERGGDTQYF. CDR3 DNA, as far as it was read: TGTGCCAGCAGCCCCTGGGAGCGGGGGGGAGATACG.

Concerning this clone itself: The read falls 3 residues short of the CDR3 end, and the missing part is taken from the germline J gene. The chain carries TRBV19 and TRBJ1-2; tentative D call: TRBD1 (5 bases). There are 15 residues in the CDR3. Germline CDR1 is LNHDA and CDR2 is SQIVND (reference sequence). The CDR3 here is CASRPRGGWNNDYTF. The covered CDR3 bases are TGTGCCAGTAGGCCTAGGGGAGGGTGGAACAATGAC.

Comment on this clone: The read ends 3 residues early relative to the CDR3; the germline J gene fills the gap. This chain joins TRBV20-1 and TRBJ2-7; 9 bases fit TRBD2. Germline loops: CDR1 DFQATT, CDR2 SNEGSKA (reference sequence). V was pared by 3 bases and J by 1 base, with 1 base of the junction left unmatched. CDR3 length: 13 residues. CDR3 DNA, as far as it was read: TGCAGTGCTAGGACTAGCGGTTCCTACGAG. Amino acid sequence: CSARTSGSYE. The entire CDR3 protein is CSARTSGSYEQYF.

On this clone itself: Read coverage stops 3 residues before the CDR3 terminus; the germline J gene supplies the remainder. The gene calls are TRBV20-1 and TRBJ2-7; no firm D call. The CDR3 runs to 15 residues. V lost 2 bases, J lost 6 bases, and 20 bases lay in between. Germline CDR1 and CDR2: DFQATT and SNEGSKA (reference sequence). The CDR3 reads CSARKPNRDFFEQYF. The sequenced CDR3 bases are TGCAGTGCTAGAAAGCCGAATCGAGACTTTTTCGAG.

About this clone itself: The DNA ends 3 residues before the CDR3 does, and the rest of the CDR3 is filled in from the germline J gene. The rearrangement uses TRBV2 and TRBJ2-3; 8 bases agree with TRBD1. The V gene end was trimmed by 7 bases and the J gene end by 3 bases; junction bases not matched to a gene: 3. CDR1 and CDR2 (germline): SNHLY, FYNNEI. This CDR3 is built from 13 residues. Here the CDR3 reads CASKQGATDTQYF. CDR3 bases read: TGTGCCAGCAAGCAGGGGGCGACAGATACG.

This CDR3 reads CAISEYTGPSGYTF. The covered CDR3 bases are TGTGCCATCAGTGAGTACACAGGCCCCTCGGGC. V is TRBV10-3 and J is TRBJ1-2; D possibly corresponds to TRBD1 (5 bases). Read data end 3 residues before the CDR3 end; the end is taken from the germline J gene. The CDR3 is 14 residues long. Germline-derived CDR1 and CDR2 are ENHRY and SYGVKD.

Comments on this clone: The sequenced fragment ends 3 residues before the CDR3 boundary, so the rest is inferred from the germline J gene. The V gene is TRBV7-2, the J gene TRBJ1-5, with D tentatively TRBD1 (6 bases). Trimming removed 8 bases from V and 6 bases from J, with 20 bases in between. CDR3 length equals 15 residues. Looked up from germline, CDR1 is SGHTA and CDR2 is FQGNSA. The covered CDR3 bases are TGTGCCAGCTCCCGGGATACAGGGAACGGTCAGCCC. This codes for CASSRDTGNGQP. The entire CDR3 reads CASSRDTGNGQPQHF.

The part of the CDR3 DNA that was read is TGTGCCTCACGGGAGGGGACCTACGAG. It yields the protein CASREGTYE. The complete CDR3 protein is CASREGTYEQYF. The rearrangement uses TRBV10-3 and TRBJ2-7; 8 bases map to TRBD2. The CDR3 end lies 3 residues beyond the end of the read and is filled in from the germline J gene. The CDR3 sequence is 12 residues long. The V segment lost 11 bases and the J segment 2 bases; nucleotides outside the gene matches: 5. Germline V lookup: CDR1 ENHRY, CDR2 SYGVKD.

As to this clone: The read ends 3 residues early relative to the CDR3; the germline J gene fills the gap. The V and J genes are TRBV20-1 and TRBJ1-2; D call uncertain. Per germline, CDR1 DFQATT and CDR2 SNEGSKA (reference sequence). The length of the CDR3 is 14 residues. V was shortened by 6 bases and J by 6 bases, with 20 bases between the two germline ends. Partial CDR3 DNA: TGCAGTGCCCCCGGTCGGGTCTCGGAGAATGGC. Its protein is CSAPGRVSENG. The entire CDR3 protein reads CSAPGRVSENGYTF.

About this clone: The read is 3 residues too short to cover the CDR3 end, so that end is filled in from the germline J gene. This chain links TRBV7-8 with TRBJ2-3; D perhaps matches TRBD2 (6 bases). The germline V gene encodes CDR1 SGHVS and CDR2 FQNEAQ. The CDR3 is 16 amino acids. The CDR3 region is CASSLARAGLQGTQYF. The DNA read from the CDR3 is TGTGCCAGCAGCTTAGCTAGGGCGGGGCTCCAAGGGACG. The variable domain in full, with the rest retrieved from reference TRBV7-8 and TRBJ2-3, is GAGVSQSPRYKVAKRGQDVALRCDPISGHVSLFWYQQALGQGPEFLTYFQNEAQLDKSGLPSDRFFAERPEGSVSTLKIQRTQQEDSAVYLCASSLARAGLQGTQYFGPGTRLTVL.

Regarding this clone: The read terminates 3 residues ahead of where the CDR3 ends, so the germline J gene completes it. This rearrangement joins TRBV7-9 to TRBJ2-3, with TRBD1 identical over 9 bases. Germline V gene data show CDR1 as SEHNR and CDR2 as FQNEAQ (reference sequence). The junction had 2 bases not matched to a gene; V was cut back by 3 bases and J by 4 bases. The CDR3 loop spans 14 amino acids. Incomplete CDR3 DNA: TGTGCCAGCAGCTTCGGGACAGGGCCAGATACG. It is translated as CASSFGTGPDT. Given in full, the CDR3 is CASSFGTGPDTQYF.

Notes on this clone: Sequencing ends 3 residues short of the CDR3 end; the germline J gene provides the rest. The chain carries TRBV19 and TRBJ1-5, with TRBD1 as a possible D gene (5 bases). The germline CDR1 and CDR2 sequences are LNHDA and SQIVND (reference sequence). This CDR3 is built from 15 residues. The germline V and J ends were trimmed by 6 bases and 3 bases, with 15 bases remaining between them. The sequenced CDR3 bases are TGTGCCAGTAGGGCCAGGGAGCCGTACAATCAGCCC. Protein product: CASRAREPYNQP. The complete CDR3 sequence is CASRAREPYNQPQHF.

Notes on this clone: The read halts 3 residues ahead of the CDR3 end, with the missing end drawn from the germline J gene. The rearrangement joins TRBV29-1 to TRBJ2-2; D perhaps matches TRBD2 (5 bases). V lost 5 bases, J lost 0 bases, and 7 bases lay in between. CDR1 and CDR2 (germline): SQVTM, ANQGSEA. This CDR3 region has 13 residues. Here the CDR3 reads CSVLLANTGELFF. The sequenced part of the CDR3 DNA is TGCAGCGTTCTACTAGCGAACACCGGGGAG.

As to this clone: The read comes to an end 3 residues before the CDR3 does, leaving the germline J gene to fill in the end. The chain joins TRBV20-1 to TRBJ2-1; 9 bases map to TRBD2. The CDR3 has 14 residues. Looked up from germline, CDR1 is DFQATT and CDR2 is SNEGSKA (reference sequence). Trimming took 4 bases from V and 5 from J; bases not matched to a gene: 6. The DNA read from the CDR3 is TGCAGTGCTACCGGGACTAGCATCGACAATGAG. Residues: CSATGTSIDNE. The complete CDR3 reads CSATGTSIDNEQFF.

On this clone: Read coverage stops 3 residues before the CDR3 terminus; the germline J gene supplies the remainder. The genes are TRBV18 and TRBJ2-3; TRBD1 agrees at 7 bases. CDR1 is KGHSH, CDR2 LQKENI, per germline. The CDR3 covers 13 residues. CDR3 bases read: TGTGCCAGCTCACTTGACAGGGAAGAGACG. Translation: CASSLDREET. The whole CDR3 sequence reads CASSLDREETQYF.

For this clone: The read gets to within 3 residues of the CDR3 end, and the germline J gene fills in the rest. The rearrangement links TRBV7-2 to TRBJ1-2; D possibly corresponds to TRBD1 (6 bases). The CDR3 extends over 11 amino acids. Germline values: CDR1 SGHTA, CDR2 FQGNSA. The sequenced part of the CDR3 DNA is TGTGCCAGCAGCTTCGACAGGTTG. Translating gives CASSFDRL. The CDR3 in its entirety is CASSFDRLYTF.

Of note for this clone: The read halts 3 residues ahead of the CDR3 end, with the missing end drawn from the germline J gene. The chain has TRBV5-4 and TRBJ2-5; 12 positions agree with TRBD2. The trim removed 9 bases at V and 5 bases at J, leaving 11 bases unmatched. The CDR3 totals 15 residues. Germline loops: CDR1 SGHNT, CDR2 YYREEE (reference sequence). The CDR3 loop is CATTSGGPKGETQYF. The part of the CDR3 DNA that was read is TGTGCCACGACTAGCGGGGGACCCAAGGGGGAGACC.

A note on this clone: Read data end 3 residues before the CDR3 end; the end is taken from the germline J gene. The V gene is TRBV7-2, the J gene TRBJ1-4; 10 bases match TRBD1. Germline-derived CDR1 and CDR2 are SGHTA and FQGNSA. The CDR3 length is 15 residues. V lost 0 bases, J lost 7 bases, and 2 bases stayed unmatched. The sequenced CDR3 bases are TGTGCCAGCAGCTTAGCCGGGACAGGGGTTGAAAAA. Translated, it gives CASSLAGTGVEK. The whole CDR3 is CASSLAGTGVEKLFF.

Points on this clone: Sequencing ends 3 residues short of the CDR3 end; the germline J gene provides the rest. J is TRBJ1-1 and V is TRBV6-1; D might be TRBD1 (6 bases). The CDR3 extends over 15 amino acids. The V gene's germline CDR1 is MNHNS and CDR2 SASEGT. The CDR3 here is CASSATKGTRGDAFF. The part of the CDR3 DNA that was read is TGTGCCAGCAGTGCCACGAAAGGTACCAGGGGCGAC.

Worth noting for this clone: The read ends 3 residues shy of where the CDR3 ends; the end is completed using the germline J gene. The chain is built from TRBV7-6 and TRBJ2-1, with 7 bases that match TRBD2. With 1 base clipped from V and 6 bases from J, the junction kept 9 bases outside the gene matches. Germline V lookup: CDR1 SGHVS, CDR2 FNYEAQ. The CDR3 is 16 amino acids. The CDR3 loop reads CASSLEDRGERNEQFF. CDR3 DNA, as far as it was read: TGTGCCAGCAGCTTAGAGGATCGGGGGGAGCGCAATGAG.

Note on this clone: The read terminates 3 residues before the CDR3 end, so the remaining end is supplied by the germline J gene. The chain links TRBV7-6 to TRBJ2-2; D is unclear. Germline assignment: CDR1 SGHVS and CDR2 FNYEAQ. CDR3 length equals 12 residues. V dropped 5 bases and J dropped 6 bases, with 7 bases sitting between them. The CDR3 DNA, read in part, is TGTGCCAGCAGCCCCCTTGCCGGGGAG. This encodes CASSPLAGE. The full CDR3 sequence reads CASSPLAGELFF.

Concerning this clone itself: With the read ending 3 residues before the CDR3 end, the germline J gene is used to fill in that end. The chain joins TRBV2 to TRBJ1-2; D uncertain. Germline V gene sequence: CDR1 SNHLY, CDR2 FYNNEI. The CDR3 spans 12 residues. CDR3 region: CAGSPNGEGYTF. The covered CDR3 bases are TGTGCCGGTAGCCCGAACGGGGAGGGC.

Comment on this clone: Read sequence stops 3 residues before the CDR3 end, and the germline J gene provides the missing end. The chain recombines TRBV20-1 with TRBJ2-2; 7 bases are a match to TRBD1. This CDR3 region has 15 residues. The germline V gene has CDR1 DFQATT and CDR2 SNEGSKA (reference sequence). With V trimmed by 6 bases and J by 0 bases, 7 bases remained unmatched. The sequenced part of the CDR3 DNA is TGCAGTGCCCAAGACAGGGTTCCGAACACCGGGGAG. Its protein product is CSAQDRVPNTGE. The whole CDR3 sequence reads CSAQDRVPNTGELFF.

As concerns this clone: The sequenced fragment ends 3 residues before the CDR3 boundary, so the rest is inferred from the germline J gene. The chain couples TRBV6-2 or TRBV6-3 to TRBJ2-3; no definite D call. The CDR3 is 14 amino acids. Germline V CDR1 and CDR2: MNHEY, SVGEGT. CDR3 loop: CASRQAQSNQPQYF. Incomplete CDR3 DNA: TGTGCCAGCAGGCAGGCTCAAAGCAATCAGCCG.

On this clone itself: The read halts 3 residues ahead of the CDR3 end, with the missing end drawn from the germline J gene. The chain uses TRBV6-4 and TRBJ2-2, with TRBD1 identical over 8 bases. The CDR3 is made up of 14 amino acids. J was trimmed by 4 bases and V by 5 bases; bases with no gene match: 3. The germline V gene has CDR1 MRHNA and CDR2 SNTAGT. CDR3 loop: CASSQQGGTGELFF. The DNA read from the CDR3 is TGTGCCAGCAGTCAACAGGGGGGCACCGGGGAG.

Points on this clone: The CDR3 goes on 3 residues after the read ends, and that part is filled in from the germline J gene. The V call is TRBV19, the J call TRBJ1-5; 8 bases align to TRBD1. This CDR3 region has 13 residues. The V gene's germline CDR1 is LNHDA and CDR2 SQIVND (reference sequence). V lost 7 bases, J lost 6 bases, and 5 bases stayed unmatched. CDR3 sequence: CASTGQGGQPQHF. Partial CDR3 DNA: TGTGCCAGTACCGGACAGGGAGGTCAGCCC.

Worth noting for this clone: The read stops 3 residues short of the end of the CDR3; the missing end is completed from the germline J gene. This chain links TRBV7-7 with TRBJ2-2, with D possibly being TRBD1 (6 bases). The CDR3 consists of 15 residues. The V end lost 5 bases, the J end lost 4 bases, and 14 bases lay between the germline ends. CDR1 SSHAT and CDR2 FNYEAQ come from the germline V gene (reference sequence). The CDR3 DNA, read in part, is TGTGCCAGCAGCCCTCGAGGGGGTGGCACCGGGGAG. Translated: CASSPRGGGTGE. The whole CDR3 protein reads CASSPRGGGTGELFF. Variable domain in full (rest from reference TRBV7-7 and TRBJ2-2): GAGVSQSPRYKVTKRGQDVTLRCDPISSHATLYWYQQALGQGPEFLTYFNYEAQPDKSGLPSDRFSAERPEGSISTLTIQRTEQRDSAMYRCASSPRGGGTGELFFGEGSRLTVL.

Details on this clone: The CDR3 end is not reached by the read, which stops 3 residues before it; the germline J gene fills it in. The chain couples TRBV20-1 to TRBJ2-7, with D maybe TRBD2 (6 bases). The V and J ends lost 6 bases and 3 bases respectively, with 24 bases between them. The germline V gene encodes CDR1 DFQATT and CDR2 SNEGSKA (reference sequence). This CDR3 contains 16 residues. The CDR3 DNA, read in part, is TGCAGTGCGTCAAACCGGGGGAAGTCTGGATTCTACGAG. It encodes CSASNRGKSGFYE. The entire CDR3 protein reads CSASNRGKSGFYEQYF.